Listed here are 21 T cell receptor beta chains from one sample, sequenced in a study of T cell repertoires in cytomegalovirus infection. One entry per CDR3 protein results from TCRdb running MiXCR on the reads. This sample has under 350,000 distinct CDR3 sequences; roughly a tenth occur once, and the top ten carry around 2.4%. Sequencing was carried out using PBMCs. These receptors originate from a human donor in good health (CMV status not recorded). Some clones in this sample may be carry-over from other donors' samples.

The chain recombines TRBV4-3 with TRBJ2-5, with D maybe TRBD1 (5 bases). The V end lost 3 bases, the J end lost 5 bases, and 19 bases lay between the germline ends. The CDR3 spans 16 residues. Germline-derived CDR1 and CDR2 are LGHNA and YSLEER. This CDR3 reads CASSQTGQSPRETQYF. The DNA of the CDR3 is TGCGCCAGCAGCCAGACCGGACAATCCCCACGGGAGACCCAGTACTTC.

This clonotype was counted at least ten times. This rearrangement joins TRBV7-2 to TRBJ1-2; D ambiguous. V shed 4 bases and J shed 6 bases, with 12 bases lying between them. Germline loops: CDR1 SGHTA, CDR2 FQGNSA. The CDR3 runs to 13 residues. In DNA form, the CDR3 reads TGTGCCAGCAGCTCCGAACCCCGGAATGGCTACACCTTC. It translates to CASSSEPRNGYTF.

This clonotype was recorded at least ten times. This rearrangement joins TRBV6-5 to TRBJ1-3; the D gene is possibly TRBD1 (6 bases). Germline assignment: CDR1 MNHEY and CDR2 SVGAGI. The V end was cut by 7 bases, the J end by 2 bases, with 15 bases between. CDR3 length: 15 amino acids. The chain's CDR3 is CASTEGGTAGNTIYF. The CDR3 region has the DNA TGTGCCAGCACCGAGGGGGGAACGGCTGGAAACACCATATATTTT.

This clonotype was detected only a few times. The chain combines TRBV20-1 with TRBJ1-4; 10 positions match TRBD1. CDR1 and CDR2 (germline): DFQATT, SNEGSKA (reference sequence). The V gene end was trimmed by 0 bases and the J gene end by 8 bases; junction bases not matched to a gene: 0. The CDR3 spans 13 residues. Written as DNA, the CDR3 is TGCAGTGCTAGAGAGGGACAGGGGGAAAAACTGTTTTTT. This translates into CSAREGQGEKLFF.

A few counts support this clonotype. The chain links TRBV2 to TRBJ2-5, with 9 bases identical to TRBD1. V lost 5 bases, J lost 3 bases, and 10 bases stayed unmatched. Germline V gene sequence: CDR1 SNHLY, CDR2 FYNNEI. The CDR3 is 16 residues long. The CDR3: CASSQRAGQGKETQYF. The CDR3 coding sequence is TGTGCCAGCAGTCAAAGGGCGGGACAGGGAAAAGAGACCCAGTACTTC.

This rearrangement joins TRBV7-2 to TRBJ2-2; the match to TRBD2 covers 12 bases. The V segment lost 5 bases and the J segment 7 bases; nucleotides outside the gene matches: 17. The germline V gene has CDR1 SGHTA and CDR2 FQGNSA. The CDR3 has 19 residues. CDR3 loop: CASSRLGLAGRTSNGELFF. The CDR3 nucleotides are TGTGCCAGCAGCCGACTCGGACTAGCGGGGAGGACTAGCAACGGGGAGCTGTTTTTT.

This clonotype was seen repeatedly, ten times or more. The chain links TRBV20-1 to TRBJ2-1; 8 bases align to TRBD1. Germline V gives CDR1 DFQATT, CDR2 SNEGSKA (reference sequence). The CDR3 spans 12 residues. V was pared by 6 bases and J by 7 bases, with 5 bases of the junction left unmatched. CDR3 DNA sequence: TGCAGTGCCAGGGGGCGCTGGAATGAGCAGTTCTTC. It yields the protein CSARGRWNEQFF.

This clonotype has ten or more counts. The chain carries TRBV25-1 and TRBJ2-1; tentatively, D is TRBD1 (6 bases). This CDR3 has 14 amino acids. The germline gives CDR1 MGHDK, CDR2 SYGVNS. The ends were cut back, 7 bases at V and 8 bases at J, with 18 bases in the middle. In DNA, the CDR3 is TGTGCCAGCACCGACAACAGGGAATTCGATGAGCAGTTCTTC. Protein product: CASTDNREFDEQFF.

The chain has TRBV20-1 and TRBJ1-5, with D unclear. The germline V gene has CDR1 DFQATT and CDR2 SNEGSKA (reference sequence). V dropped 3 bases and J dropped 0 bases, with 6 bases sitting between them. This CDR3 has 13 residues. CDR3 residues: CSASANSNQPQHF. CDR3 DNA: TGCAGTGCTAGCGCCAATAGCAATCAGCCCCAGCATTTT.

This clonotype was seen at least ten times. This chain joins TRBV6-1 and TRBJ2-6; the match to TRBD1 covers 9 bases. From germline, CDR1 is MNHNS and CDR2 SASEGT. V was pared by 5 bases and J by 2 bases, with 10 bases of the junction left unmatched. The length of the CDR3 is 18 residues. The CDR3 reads CASSFPGQGSPGANVLTF. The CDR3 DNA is TGTGCCAGCAGTTTCCCGGGACAGGGTTCGCCTGGGGCCAACGTCCTGACTTTC.

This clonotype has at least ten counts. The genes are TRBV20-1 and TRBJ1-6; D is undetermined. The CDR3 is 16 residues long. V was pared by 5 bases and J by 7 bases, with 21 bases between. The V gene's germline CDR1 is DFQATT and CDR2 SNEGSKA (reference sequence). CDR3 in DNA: TGCAGTGCTCCTACCCCGGGTGCCTTGGGGAATTCACCCCTCCACTTT. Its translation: CSAPTPGALGNSPLHF.

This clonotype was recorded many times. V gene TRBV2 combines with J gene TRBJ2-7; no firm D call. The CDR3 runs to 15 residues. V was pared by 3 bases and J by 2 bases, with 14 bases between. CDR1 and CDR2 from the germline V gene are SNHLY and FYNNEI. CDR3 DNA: TGTGCCAGCAGTGAGGAAGTTCCCTCAGCCTACGAGCAGTACTTC. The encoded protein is CASSEEVPSAYEQYF.

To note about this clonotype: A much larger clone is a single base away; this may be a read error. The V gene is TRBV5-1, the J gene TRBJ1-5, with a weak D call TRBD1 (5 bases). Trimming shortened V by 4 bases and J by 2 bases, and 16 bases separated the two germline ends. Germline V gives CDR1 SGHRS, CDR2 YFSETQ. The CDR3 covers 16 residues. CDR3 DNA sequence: TGCGCCAGCAGCCTTACAAGGGGTAAGGGCAATCAGCCCCAGCATTTT. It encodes CASSLTRGKGNQPQHF. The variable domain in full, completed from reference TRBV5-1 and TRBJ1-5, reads KAGVTQTPRYLIKTRGQQVTLSCSPISGHRSVSWYQQTPGQGLQFLFEYFSETQRNKGNFPGRFSGRQFSNSRSEMNVSTLELGDSALYLCASSLTRGKGNQPQHFGDGTRLSIL.

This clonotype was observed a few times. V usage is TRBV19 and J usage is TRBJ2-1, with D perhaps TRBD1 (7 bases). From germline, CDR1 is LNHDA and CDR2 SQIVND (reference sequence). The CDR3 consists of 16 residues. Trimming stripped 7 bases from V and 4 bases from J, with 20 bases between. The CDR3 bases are TGTGCCAGTAACCGCGGGGACCTACAGGGGTACAATGAGCAGTTCTTC. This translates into CASNRGDLQGYNEQFF.

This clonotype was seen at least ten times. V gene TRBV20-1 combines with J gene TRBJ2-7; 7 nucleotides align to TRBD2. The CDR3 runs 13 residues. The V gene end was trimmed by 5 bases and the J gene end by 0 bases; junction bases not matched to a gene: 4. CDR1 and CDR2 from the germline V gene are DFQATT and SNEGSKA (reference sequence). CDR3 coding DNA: TGCAGTGCTCGGGGGGAGAGCTCCTACGAGCAGTACTTC. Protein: CSARGESSYEQYF.

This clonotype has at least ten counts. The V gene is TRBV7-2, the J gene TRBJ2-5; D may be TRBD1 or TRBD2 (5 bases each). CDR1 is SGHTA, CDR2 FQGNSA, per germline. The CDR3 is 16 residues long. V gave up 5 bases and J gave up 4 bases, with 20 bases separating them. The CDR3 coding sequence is TGTGCCAGCAGCCCCCCCCCGGGACGGAAGAGAGAGACCCAGTACTTC. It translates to CASSPPPGRKRETQYF.

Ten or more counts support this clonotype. Here the CDR3 DNA reads TGTGCCATCAGTGAGTCGGACGGGGAGCTGTTTTTT. Translating it yields CAISESDGELFF. The chain employs TRBV10-3 and TRBJ2-2; the D is unclear. The germline V and J ends were trimmed by 0 bases and 7 bases, with 3 bases remaining between them. CDR1 ENHRY and CDR2 SYGVKD come from the germline V gene. This CDR3 spans 12 amino acids.

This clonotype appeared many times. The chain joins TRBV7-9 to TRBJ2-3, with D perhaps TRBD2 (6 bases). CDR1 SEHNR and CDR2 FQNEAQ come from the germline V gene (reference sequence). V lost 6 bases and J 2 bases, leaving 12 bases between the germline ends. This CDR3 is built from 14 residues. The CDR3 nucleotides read TGTGCCAGCAGTGATGGGGGGTCCACAGATACGCAGTATTTT. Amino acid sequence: CASSDGGSTDTQYF.

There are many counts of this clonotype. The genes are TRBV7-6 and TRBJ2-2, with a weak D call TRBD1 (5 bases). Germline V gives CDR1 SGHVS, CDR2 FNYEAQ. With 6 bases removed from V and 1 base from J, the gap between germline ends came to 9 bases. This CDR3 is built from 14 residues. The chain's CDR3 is CASSVTGNTGELFF. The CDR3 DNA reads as TGTGCCAGCAGTGTCACAGGGAACACCGGGGAGCTGTTTTTT.

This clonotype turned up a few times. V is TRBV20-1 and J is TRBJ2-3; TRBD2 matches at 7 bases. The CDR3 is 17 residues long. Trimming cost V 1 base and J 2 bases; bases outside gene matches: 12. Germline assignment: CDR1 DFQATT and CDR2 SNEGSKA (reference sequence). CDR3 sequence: CSARGRDYPLNTDTQYF. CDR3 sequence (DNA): TGCAGTGCTAGAGGGCGGGACTACCCTCTCAACACAGATACGCAGTATTTT.

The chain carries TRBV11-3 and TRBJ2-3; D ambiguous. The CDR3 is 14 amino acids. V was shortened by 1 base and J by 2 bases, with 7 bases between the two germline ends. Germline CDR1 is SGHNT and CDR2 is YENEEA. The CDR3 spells CASSLVGDTDTQYF. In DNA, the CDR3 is TGTGCCAGCAGCTTAGTTGGAGACACAGATACGCAGTATTTT.